This T cell receptor (beta chain) was recovered during a study of vaccination effects on CD4 cells after COVID-19. Following culture for approximately ten days, CD4+ T cells were isolated. Looked up from germline, CDR1 is KGHDR and CDR2 is SFDVKD. Between the trimmed V and J ends, which lost 5 bases and 4 bases, there was a span of 18 bases. The length of the CDR3 is 16 residues. Sequencing was performed with immunoSEQ multiplex PCR; in TCRdb, only in-frame clones are kept and a portion is missing. The sample gives 45,000 to 60,000 clones, over 60% of which show up once; 3% to 3.5% is in the top ten. In the case of this clone: The target antigen is unknown.

This specimen was CD4+ T cells from PBMCs cultured without peptide, taken before COVID-19 vaccination. The receptor was derived from a human donor who received a COVID-19 vaccine. The chain carries TRBV24-1 and TRBJ2-3; D gene ambiguous. CDR3 sequence (DNA): TGTGCCACCAGTGCTACAACCTTAGAGGCCCCAGATACGCAGTATTTT. Translated, it gives CATSATTLEAPDTQYF.